This T cell receptor beta chain emerged from a study of cytomegalovirus exposure and HLA in healthy donors. The germline V gene encodes CDR1 MGHDK and CDR2 SYGVNS. Trimming stripped 5 bases from V and 2 bases from J, with 12 bases between. This CDR3 contains 14 residues. PCR amplification relied on 60 Vbeta primers (plus 13 Jbeta primers). Data came from immunoSEQ multiplex PCR; TCRdb stores just in-frame clones and leaves some out. The sample carries about 120,000 clones, about 75% recorded once. This clone was recorded only once. This chain uses TRBV25-1 with TRBJ1-2; possible D gene TRBD1, 5 bases. Material for sequencing was PBMCs. The receptor comes from a woman aged 40 to 50 in good health and CMV-seropositive. CDR3 residues: CASSPWGGNYGYTF. The DNA of the CDR3 is TGTGCCAGCAGTCCCTGGGGGGGGAACTATGGCTACACCTTC.